This entry lists 2 T cell receptor beta chains sequenced from one sample in a study of blood T cell repertoires in COVID-19. Sequencing was performed with immunoSEQ multiplex PCR; in TCRdb, only in-frame clones are kept and a portion is missing. The table lists a few hundred thousand clones, over 80% of them singletons. Sequenced: peripheral blood. These receptors came from a woman between 50 and 59 years old with COVID-19, enrolled during active disease.

The chain has TRBV7-2 and TRBJ1-1; D call uncertain. CDR3 length: 13 residues. The germline V gene encodes CDR1 SGHTA and CDR2 FQGNSA. The ends were cut back, 7 bases at V and 11 bases at J, with 20 bases in the middle. The CDR3 DNA reads as TGTGCCAGCATCCCCCTTCGGGCGGGGTTCGCTTTCTTT. Residues: CASIPLRAGFAFF. Full variable domain (rest looked up from reference TRBV7-2 and TRBJ1-1): GAGVSQSPSNKVTEKGKDVELRCDPISGHTALYWYRQSLGQGLEFLIYFQGNSAPDKSGLPSDRFSAERTGGSVSTLTIQRTQQEDSAVYLCASIPLRAGFAFFGQGTRLTVV.

The chain couples TRBV7-9 to TRBJ2-7; D might be TRBD2 (6 bases). The CDR3 covers 15 residues. With 8 bases removed from V and 5 bases from J, the gap between germline ends came to 22 bases. Germline V CDR1 and CDR2: SEHNR, FQNEAQ (reference sequence). CDR3: CASAGVTGVEHEQYF. The DNA for the CDR3 is TGTGCCAGCGCCGGGGTCACGGGGGTTGAGCACGAGCAGTACTTC. The full variable domain, rest sourced from reference TRBV7-9 and TRBJ2-7, is DTGVSQNPRHKITKRGQNVTFRCDPISEHNRLYWYRQTLGQGPEFLTYFQNEAQLEKSRLLSDRFSAERPKGSFSTLEIQRTEQGDSAMYLCASAGVTGVEHEQYFGPGTRLTVT.